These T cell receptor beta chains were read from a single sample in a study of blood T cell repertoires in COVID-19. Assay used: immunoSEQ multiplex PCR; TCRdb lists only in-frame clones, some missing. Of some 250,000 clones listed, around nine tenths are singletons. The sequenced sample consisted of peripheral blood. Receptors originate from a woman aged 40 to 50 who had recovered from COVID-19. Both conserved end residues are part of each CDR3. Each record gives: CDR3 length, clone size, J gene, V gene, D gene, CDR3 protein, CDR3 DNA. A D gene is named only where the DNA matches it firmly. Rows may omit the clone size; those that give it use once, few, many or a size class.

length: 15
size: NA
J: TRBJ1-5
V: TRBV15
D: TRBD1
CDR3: CATSTNRGAHQPQHF
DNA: TGTGCCACCAGCACGAACAGGGGTGCCCATCAGCCCCAGCATTTT

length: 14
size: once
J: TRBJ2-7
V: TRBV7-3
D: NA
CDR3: CASSLRAGSHEQYF
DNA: TGTGCCAGCAGCTTAAGGGCGGGATCCCACGAGCAGTACTTC

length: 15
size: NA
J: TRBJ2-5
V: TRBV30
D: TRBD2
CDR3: CAWSGTSGVQETQYF
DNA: TGTGCCTGGAGTGGTACGAGCGGGGTCCAAGAGACCCAGTACTTC

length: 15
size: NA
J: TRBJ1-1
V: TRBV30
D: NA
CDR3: CAWSVGQQLNTEAFF
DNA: TGTGCCTGGAGTGTTGGACAGCAATTAAACACTGAAGCTTTCTTT

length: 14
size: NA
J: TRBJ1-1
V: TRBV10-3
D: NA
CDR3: CAITADSMNTEAFF
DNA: TGTGCCATCACGGCCGACAGCATGAACACTGAAGCTTTCTTT

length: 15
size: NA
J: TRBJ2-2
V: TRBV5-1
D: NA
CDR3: CASNPSGGNTGELFF
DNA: TGCGCCAGCAACCCCTCCGGGGGGAACACCGGGGAGCTGTTTTTT

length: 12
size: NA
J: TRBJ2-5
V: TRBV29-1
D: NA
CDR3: CSVVGLVETQYF
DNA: TGCAGCGTTGTGGGGCTAGTAGAGACCCAGTACTTC

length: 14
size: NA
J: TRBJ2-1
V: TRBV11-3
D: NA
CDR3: CASSLVGVGYEQFF
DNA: TGTGCCAGCAGCTTAGTAGGGGTCGGGTATGAGCAGTTCTTC

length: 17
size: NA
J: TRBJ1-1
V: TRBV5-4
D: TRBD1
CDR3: CASSRDPPDRANTEAFF
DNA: TGTGCCAGCAGCCGAGATCCCCCGGACAGGGCGAACACTGAAGCTTTCTTT

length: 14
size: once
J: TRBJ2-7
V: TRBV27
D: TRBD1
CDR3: CASTPGTGAYEQYF
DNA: TGTGCCAGCACCCCCGGGACAGGGGCCTACGAGCAGTACTTC

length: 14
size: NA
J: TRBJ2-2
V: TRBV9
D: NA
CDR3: CASSVAVNTGELFF
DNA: TGTGCCAGCAGCGTAGCCGTGAACACCGGGGAGCTGTTTTTT

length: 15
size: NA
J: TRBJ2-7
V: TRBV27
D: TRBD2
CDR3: CASSITSGSLYEQYF
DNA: TGTGCCAGCAGTATAACTAGCGGGAGTTTGTACGAGCAGTACTTC

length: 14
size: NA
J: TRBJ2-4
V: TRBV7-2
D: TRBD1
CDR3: CASSRDRGRNIQYF
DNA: TGTGCCAGCAGCCGGGACAGGGGGCGAAACATTCAGTACTTC

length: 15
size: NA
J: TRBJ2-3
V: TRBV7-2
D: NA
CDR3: CASSLNGMGTDTQYF
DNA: TGTGCCAGCAGCTTAAACGGGATGGGCACAGATACGCAGTATTTT

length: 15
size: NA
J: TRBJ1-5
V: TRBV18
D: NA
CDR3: CASSPRGQSNQPQHF
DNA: TGTGCCAGCTCACCACGTGGACAGAGCAATCAGCCCCAGCATTTT

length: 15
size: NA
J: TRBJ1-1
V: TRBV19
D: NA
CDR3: CASMRAGPATTEAFF
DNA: TGTGCCAGTATGCGGGCAGGCCCAGCTACCACTGAAGCTTTCTTT

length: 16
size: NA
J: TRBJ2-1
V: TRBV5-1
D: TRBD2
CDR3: CASSLPPLAGNNEQFF
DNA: TGCGCCAGCAGCTTGCCCCCACTAGCGGGTAACAATGAGCAGTTCTTC

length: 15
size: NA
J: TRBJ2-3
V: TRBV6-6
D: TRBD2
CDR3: CASKTSGRAGDTQYF
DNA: TGTGCCAGCAAAACTAGCGGGAGGGCCGGCGATACGCAGTATTTT

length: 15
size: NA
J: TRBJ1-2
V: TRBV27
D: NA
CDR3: CASKRAAAGSYGYTF
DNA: TGTGCCAGCAAGCGGGCCGCCGCGGGGTCCTATGGCTACACCTTC

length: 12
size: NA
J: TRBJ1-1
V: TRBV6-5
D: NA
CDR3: CASRSGVLEAFF
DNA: TGTGCCAGCAGGTCAGGGGTCCTGGAGGCTTTCTTT

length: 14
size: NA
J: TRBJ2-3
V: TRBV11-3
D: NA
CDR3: CASSLGTVTDTQYF
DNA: TGTGCCAGCAGCTTAGGGACAGTCACAGATACGCAGTATTTT

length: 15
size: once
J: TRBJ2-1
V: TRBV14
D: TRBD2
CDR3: CASSPSGRAYNEQFF
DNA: TGTGCCAGCAGCCCTAGCGGGAGGGCTTACAATGAGCAGTTCTTC

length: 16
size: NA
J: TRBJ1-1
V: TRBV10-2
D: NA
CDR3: CATKWGGGQGNTEAFF
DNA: TGCGCCACCAAGTGGGGGGGTGGCCAGGGGAACACTGAAGCTTTCTTT

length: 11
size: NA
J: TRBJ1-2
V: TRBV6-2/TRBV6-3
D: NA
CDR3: CASSYGAAGAF
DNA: TGTGCCAGCAGTTACGGCGCGGCAGGGGCCTTC

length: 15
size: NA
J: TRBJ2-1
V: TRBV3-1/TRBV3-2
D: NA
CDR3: CASSQGLAPGDEQFF
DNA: TGTGCCAGCAGCCAAGGACTAGCTCCAGGGGATGAGCAGTTCTTC

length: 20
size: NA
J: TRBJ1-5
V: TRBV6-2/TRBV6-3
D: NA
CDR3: CASSYSFAGSTASYNQPQHF
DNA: TGTGCCAGCAGTTACTCATTCGCGGGATCGACGGCCAGTTACAATCAGCCCCAGCATTTT

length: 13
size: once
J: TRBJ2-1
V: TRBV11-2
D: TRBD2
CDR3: CASSLAAGGVQFF
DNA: TGTGCCAGCAGCTTAGCGGCGGGAGGGGTGCAGTTCTTC

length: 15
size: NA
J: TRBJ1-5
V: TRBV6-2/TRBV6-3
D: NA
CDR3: CASSYHWGGNQPQHF
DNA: TGTGCCAGCAGTTACCATTGGGGGGGCAATCAGCCCCAGCATTTT

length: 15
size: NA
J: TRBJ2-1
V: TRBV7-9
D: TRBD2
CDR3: CASSRRELADNEQFF
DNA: TGTGCCAGCAGCCGCCGCGAACTAGCGGACAATGAGCAGTTCTTC

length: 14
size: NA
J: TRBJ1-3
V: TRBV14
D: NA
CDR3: CASSLQTAPNTIYF
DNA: TGTGCCAGCAGCCTTCAGACAGCCCCAAACACCATATATTTT

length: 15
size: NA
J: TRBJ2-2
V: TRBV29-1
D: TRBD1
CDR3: CSVEGITGGPGELFF
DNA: TGCAGCGTTGAAGGGATTACAGGGGGTCCCGGGGAGCTGTTTTTT

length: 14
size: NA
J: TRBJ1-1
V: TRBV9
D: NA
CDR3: CASSVAGRGTEAFF
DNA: TGTGCCAGCAGCGTAGCCGGAAGAGGCACTGAAGCTTTCTTT

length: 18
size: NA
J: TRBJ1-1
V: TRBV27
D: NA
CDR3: CASSLSRGGRSLNTEAFF
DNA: TGTGCCAGCAGTTTATCGAGGGGGGGACGATCTTTGAACACTGAAGCTTTCTTT

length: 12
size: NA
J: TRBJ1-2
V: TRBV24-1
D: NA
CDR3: CATSDLRGGYTF
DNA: TGTGCCACCAGTGATTTACGGGGAGGCTACACCTTC

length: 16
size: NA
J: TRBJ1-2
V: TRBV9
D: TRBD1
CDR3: CASSVVGGTGLYGYTF
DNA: TGTGCCAGCAGCGTAGTGGGGGGGACAGGGCTCTATGGCTACACCTTC

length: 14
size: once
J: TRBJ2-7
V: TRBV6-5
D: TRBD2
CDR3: CASRISGSPYEQYF
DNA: TGTGCCAGCAGGATCAGCGGGAGCCCCTACGAGCAGTACTTC

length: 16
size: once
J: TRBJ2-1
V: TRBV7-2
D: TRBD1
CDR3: CATSAGTGGRYNEQFF
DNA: TGTGCCACCTCAGCCGGGACAGGGGGCAGGTACAATGAGCAGTTCTTC

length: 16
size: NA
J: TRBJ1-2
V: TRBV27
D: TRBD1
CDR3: CASPLGAGGGRNGYTF
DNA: TGTGCCAGTCCTCTAGGGGCAGGGGGCGGTAGGAATGGCTACACCTTC

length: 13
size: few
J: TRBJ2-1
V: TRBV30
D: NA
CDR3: CAWSGGQYNEQFF
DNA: TGTGCCTGGAGTGGTGGACAGTACAATGAGCAGTTCTTC

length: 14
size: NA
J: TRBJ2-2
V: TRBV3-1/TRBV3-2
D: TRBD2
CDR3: CASSPPGLEVELFF
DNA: TGTGCCAGCAGCCCCCCGGGACTAGAGGTGGAGCTGTTTTTT

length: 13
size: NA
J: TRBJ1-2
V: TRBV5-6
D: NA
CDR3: CASSLAGDYGYTF
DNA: TGTGCCAGCAGCTTGGCAGGGGACTATGGCTACACCTTC

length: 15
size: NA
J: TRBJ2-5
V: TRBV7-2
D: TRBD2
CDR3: CASSRGGGVQETQYF
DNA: TGTGCCAGCAGCCGTGGGGGGGGTGTCCAAGAGACCCAGTACTTC

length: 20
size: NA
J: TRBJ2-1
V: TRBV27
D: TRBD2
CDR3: CASSLFWTSGSKGLYNEQFF
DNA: TGTGCCAGCAGTTTATTTTGGACTAGCGGGAGTAAGGGGCTCTACAATGAGCAGTTCTTC

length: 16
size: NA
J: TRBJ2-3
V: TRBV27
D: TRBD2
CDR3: CASSLVRLAPSDTQYF
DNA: TGTGCCAGCAGTTTAGTGCGACTAGCGCCTTCGGATACGCAGTATTTT

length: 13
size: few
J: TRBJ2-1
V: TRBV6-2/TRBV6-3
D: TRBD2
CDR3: CASSTGLAVEQFF
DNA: TGTGCCAGCAGCACGGGACTAGCGGTTGAGCAGTTCTTC

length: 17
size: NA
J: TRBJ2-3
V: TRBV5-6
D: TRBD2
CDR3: CASSLGYGRAPTDTQYF
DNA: TGTGCCAGCAGCTTGGGGTACGGGAGGGCCCCCACAGATACGCAGTATTTT

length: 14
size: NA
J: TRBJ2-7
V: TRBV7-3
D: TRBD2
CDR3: CASSPGLAGGEQYF
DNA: TGTGCCAGCAGCCCCGGACTAGCGGGAGGCGAGCAGTACTTC

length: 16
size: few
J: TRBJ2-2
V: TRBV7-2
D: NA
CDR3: CASSLVTGFGAGELFF
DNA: TGTGCCAGCAGCTTAGTTACAGGGTTCGGGGCCGGGGAGCTGTTTTTT

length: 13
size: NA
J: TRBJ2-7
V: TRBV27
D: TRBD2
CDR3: CASMPGGGGEQYF
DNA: TGTGCCAGCATGCCCGGGGGGGGCGGCGAGCAGTACTTC

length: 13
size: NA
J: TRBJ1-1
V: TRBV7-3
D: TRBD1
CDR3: CASSPTGATEAFF
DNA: TGTGCCAGCAGCCCGACAGGGGCCACTGAAGCTTTCTTT

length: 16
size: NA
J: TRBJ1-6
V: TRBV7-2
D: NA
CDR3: CASSLGQGVRNSPLHF
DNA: TGTGCCAGCAGCTTAGGGCAGGGTGTGCGGAATTCACCCCTCCACTTT

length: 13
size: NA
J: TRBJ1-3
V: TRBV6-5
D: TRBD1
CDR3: CASRPGQRNTIYF
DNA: TGTGCCAGCAGACCGGGACAGCGAAACACCATATATTTT

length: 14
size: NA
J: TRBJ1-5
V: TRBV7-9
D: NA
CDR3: CASSSGGAGQPQHF
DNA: TGTGCCAGCAGCTCTGGGGGGGCTGGTCAGCCCCAGCATTTT

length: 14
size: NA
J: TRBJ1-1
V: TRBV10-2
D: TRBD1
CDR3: CATLRGDRNTEAFF
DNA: TGCGCCACCCTGCGGGGGGACAGGAACACTGAAGCTTTCTTT

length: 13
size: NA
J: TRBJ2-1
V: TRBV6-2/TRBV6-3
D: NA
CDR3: CASSPDSYNEQFF
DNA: TGTGCCAGCAGCCCCGACAGCTACAATGAGCAGTTCTTC

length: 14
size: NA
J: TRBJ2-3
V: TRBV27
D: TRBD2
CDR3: CASRLAGHRDTQYF
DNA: TGTGCCAGCCGACTAGCGGGCCACAGGGATACGCAGTATTTT

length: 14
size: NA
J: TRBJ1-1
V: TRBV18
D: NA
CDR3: CASSGQTVNTEAFF
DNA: TGTGCCAGCTCAGGGCAAACAGTGAACACTGAAGCTTTCTTT

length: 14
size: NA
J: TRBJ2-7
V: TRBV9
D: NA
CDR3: CASSVGGGGYEQYF
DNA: TGTGCCAGCAGCGTAGGTGGCGGAGGCTACGAGCAGTACTTC

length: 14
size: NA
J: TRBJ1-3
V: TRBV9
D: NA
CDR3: CASSTRWSGNTIYF
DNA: TGTGCCAGCAGCACCCGTTGGAGTGGAAACACCATATATTTT

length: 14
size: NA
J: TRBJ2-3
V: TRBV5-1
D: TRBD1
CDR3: CASSTQTGPDTQYF
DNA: TGCGCCAGCAGCACTCAGACAGGGCCAGATACGCAGTATTTT